Listed below are T cell receptor beta chains from one sample, sequenced in a study of T cells in Graves' hyperthyroidism and ophthalmopathy. One entry per CDR3 protein results from TCRdb running MiXCR on the multiplex PCR reads. The profile covers 400,000 to 500,000 distinct CDR3 sequences, with approximately 14% appearing a single time and over 15% taken by the ten largest. Material: blood. The source of these receptors is a woman aged 18-29 years with Graves' hyperthyroidism. Each CDR3 is given with its conserved first and last residue. Fields, in order: D gene, CDR3 length, J gene, V gene, clone size, CDR3 DNA, CDR3 protein. The D gene is left open where the match is weak. Expanded clones get a size class; other rows say once, few or many, or leave the size out.

d_call: TRBD1
cdr3_length: 16
j_call: TRBJ1-5
v_call: TRBV6-1
clone_size: .
cdr3_nt: TGTGCCAGCCCGACAGGGAAGGGGTTGAGGGGTCAGCCCCAGCATTTT
cdr3_aa: CASPTGKGLRGQPQHF

d_call: TRBD1
cdr3_length: 16
j_call: TRBJ1-3
v_call: TRBV4-1
clone_size: few
cdr3_nt: TGCGCCAGCAGCCAAGAAACCGGACAGGGGGTCAACACCATATATTTT
cdr3_aa: CASSQETGQGVNTIYF

d_call: TRBD1
cdr3_length: 14
j_call: TRBJ1-1
v_call: TRBV5-5
clone_size: many
cdr3_nt: TGTGCCAGCAGCCCAAGGGGGCTGGGCACTGAAGCTTTCTTT
cdr3_aa: CASSPRGLGTEAFF

d_call: .
cdr3_length: 15
j_call: TRBJ2-3
v_call: TRBV10-1
clone_size: few
cdr3_nt: TGCGCCAGCAGTGAGGGGGCATCTAGCACAGATACGCAGTATTTT
cdr3_aa: CASSEGASSTDTQYF

d_call: .
cdr3_length: 14
j_call: TRBJ2-5
v_call: TRBV27
clone_size: many
cdr3_nt: TGTGCCAGCAGTTTGATAGGGCCCCAAGAGACCCAGTACTTC
cdr3_aa: CASSLIGPQETQYF

d_call: .
cdr3_length: 15
j_call: TRBJ2-3
v_call: TRBV4-2
clone_size: .
cdr3_nt: TGTGCCAGCAGCCATCTAGGTGGGGGCACAGATACGCAGTATTTT
cdr3_aa: CASSHLGGGTDTQYF

d_call: .
cdr3_length: 19
j_call: TRBJ2-1
v_call: TRBV3-1
clone_size: many
cdr3_nt: TGTGCCAGCAGCCATTCCGGAGGGCCAGTCAAAAGGTCCTACAATGAGCAGTTCTTC
cdr3_aa: CASSHSGGPVKRSYNEQFF

d_call: TRBD2
cdr3_length: 15
j_call: TRBJ2-3
v_call: TRBV29-1
clone_size: many
cdr3_nt: TGCAGCGTTGCTCTAGCGGGAGTTTCGACAGATACGCAGTATTTT
cdr3_aa: CSVALAGVSTDTQYF

d_call: TRBD1
cdr3_length: 15
j_call: TRBJ2-2
v_call: TRBV6-5
clone_size: many
cdr3_nt: TGTGCCAGCAGTTACGGGGACAGGGTAGGCGGGGAGCTGTTTTTT
cdr3_aa: CASSYGDRVGGELFF

d_call: .
cdr3_length: 14
j_call: TRBJ2-2
v_call: TRBV10-1
clone_size: .
cdr3_nt: TGCGCCAGCAGTGAGGGTCCACTAACCGGGGAGCTGTTTTTT
cdr3_aa: CASSEGPLTGELFF

d_call: TRBD2
cdr3_length: 18
j_call: TRBJ2-1
v_call: TRBV27
clone_size: many
cdr3_nt: TGTGCCAGCAGCACAGCCGACGGACTAGCGGGTTTATACAATGAGCAGTTCTTC
cdr3_aa: CASSTADGLAGLYNEQFF

d_call: TRBD1
cdr3_length: 14
j_call: TRBJ1-1
v_call: TRBV20-1
clone_size: many
cdr3_nt: TGCAGTGCTGCCCAGGGGGGAGGAAGCACTGAAGCTTTCTTT
cdr3_aa: CSAAQGGGSTEAFF

d_call: TRBD2
cdr3_length: 13
j_call: TRBJ2-3
v_call: TRBV12-3/TRBV12-4
clone_size: .
cdr3_nt: TGTGCCAGCAGTCGAGGAGCGGGAGCTACGCAGTATTTT
cdr3_aa: CASSRGAGATQYF

d_call: .
cdr3_length: 14
j_call: TRBJ2-1
v_call: TRBV14
clone_size: many
cdr3_nt: TGTGCCAGCAGCCCGATTCTAGCCCACAATGAGCAGTTCTTC
cdr3_aa: CASSPILAHNEQFF

d_call: TRBD1
cdr3_length: 15
j_call: TRBJ1-2
v_call: TRBV29-1
clone_size: few
cdr3_nt: TGCAGCATGGGGACAGGGGGATCCCTGAACTATGGCTACACCTTC
cdr3_aa: CSMGTGGSLNYGYTF

d_call: TRBD2
cdr3_length: 16
j_call: TRBJ2-2
v_call: TRBV20-1
clone_size: many
cdr3_nt: TGCAGTGCTAGAGATCCCCGTGGGACTAGCCACGGGGAGCTGTTTTTT
cdr3_aa: CSARDPRGTSHGELFF

d_call: .
cdr3_length: 20
j_call: TRBJ1-1
v_call: TRBV11-2
clone_size: many
cdr3_nt: TGTGCCAGCAGCTTAGGAAGGGCTCTCACGGTGGGCAGTCCTTTAAGTGAAGCTTTCTTT
cdr3_aa: CASSLGRALTVGSPLSEAFF

d_call: .
cdr3_length: 16
j_call: TRBJ1-1
v_call: TRBV12-3/TRBV12-4
clone_size: many
cdr3_nt: TGTGCCAGCAGCCTTATGGCGGGGGCTGTTGGCACTGAAGCTTTCTTT
cdr3_aa: CASSLMAGAVGTEAFF

d_call: .
cdr3_length: 13
j_call: TRBJ2-1
v_call: TRBV12-3/TRBV12-4
clone_size: many
cdr3_nt: TGTGCCAGCAGCCTCACCCCCGGACATGAGCAGTTCTTC
cdr3_aa: CASSLTPGHEQFF

d_call: TRBD1
cdr3_length: 15
j_call: TRBJ1-2
v_call: TRBV19
clone_size: .
cdr3_nt: TGTGCCAGTAGTGACCCGGACAGGGATTGGTATGGCTACACCTTC
cdr3_aa: CASSDPDRDWYGYTF

d_call: .
cdr3_length: 13
j_call: TRBJ2-1
v_call: TRBV12-3/TRBV12-4
clone_size: many
cdr3_nt: TGTGCCAGCAACCTCCTAGCGCGATATGAGCAGTTCTTC
cdr3_aa: CASNLLARYEQFF

d_call: .
cdr3_length: 16
j_call: TRBJ2-5
v_call: TRBV11-3
clone_size: many
cdr3_nt: TGTGCCAGCAGCCCCCGCCGGAGCAAAGAGTACGGGACCCAGTACTTC
cdr3_aa: CASSPRRSKEYGTQYF

d_call: .
cdr3_length: 12
j_call: TRBJ1-1
v_call: TRBV6-1
clone_size: many
cdr3_nt: TGTGCCAGCAGTGACAGGGGACCTGAAGCTTTCTTT
cdr3_aa: CASSDRGPEAFF

d_call: .
cdr3_length: 15
j_call: TRBJ1-4
v_call: TRBV6-1
clone_size: many
cdr3_nt: TGTGCCAGCAGTGAATCTTTTGGGGATAATGAAAAACTGTTTTTT
cdr3_aa: CASSESFGDNEKLFF

d_call: TRBD2
cdr3_length: 15
j_call: TRBJ2-1
v_call: TRBV2
clone_size: many
cdr3_nt: TGTGCCAGCATGGGGACTAGCGGGAGGGCCTTTGAGCAGTTCTTC
cdr3_aa: CASMGTSGRAFEQFF

d_call: TRBD1
cdr3_length: 17
j_call: TRBJ1-5
v_call: TRBV6-1
clone_size: many
cdr3_nt: TGTGCCAGCAGTGAACAGGACAGGGGCGTAAGCAATCAGCCCCAGCATTTT
cdr3_aa: CASSEQDRGVSNQPQHF

d_call: .
cdr3_length: 13
j_call: TRBJ2-7
v_call: TRBV4-1
clone_size: many
cdr3_nt: TGCGCCAGCAGCCAAGGTGTCTCCTACGAGCAGTACTTC
cdr3_aa: CASSQGVSYEQYF

d_call: .
cdr3_length: 15
j_call: TRBJ2-1
v_call: TRBV11-2
clone_size: .
cdr3_nt: TGTGCCAGCAGCTTATTAAAAGGGGCCTACAATGAGCAGTTCTTC
cdr3_aa: CASSLLKGAYNEQFF

d_call: TRBD1
cdr3_length: 13
j_call: TRBJ2-3
v_call: TRBV12-3/TRBV12-4
clone_size: many
cdr3_nt: TGTGCCGTTAGGACAGGGGGCACAGATACGCAGTATTTT
cdr3_aa: CAVRTGGTDTQYF

d_call: .
cdr3_length: 12
j_call: TRBJ2-1
v_call: TRBV9
clone_size: many
cdr3_nt: TGTGCCAGCAGCGCCCTCTCCGATGAGCAGTTCTTC
cdr3_aa: CASSALSDEQFF

d_call: .
cdr3_length: 17
j_call: TRBJ1-6
v_call: TRBV6-1
clone_size: many
cdr3_nt: TGTGCCAGCAGTTTAGCCCCCGGGACGGATTATAATTCACCCCTCCACTTT
cdr3_aa: CASSLAPGTDYNSPLHF

d_call: .
cdr3_length: 15
j_call: TRBJ1-1
v_call: TRBV5-6
clone_size: medium-sized
cdr3_nt: TGTGCCAGCAGCTTGGTTGAGGGCAGGAACACTGAAGCTTTCTTT
cdr3_aa: CASSLVEGRNTEAFF

d_call: .
cdr3_length: 14
j_call: TRBJ2-1
v_call: TRBV15
clone_size: many
cdr3_nt: TGTGCCACCAGCAGAGAGGGGACGCCGTTAAAGCAGTTCTTC
cdr3_aa: CATSREGTPLKQFF

d_call: .
cdr3_length: 16
j_call: TRBJ1-3
v_call: TRBV4-1
clone_size: few
cdr3_nt: TGCGCCAGCAGCCAAGATAGCAGGGAGGGAGGAAACACCATATATTTT
cdr3_aa: CASSQDSREGGNTIYF

d_call: .
cdr3_length: 13
j_call: TRBJ2-1
v_call: TRBV24-1
clone_size: many
cdr3_nt: TGTGCCACCAGTGACCGAGGTCGCAATGAGCAGTTCTTC
cdr3_aa: CATSDRGRNEQFF

d_call: TRBD2
cdr3_length: 19
j_call: TRBJ2-1
v_call: TRBV10-2
clone_size: many
cdr3_nt: TGCGCCAGCAGTGAGTCCTTGACTAGCGGGATGGGCTCCTACAATGAGCAGTTCTTC
cdr3_aa: CASSESLTSGMGSYNEQFF

d_call: TRBD1
cdr3_length: 12
j_call: TRBJ1-2
v_call: TRBV30
clone_size: many
cdr3_nt: TGTGCCTGGACCTCCGGGACAGACGGCTACACCTTC
cdr3_aa: CAWTSGTDGYTF

d_call: .
cdr3_length: 17
j_call: TRBJ2-1
v_call: TRBV11-3
clone_size: .
cdr3_nt: TGTGCCAGCACCCCCCCGGGGGGCGGGATTTTATGGAATGAGCGGTTCTTC
cdr3_aa: CASTPPGGGILWNERFF

d_call: TRBD1
cdr3_length: 16
j_call: TRBJ2-2
v_call: TRBV2
clone_size: many
cdr3_nt: TGTGCCAGCAGTCTGACAGGGTCCCTTAGGGGTGGGGAGCTGTTTTTT
cdr3_aa: CASSLTGSLRGGELFF

d_call: .
cdr3_length: 16
j_call: TRBJ2-5
v_call: TRBV5-1
clone_size: .
cdr3_nt: TGCGCCAGCAGCTTGGGGGTAGCCCAACCTAAAGAGACCCAGTACTTC
cdr3_aa: CASSLGVAQPKETQYF

d_call: .
cdr3_length: 14
j_call: TRBJ1-6
v_call: TRBV7-8
clone_size: many
cdr3_nt: TGTGCCAGCAGCAACCGGGGACGGAATTCACCCCTCCACTTT
cdr3_aa: CASSNRGRNSPLHF

d_call: .
cdr3_length: 14
j_call: TRBJ2-1
v_call: TRBV7-3
clone_size: many
cdr3_nt: TGTGCCAGCAGCTCCTGGGGACCGAACAATGAGCAGTTCTTC
cdr3_aa: CASSSWGPNNEQFF

d_call: TRBD1
cdr3_length: 14
j_call: TRBJ2-7
v_call: TRBV19
clone_size: .
cdr3_nt: TGTGCCAGTAGTATACGGGACAGCGTATACGAGCAGTACTTC
cdr3_aa: CASSIRDSVYEQYF

d_call: TRBD1
cdr3_length: 15
j_call: TRBJ1-5
v_call: TRBV3-1
clone_size: many
cdr3_nt: TGTGCCAGCAGCCAAGATTGGGGGACAGCTCAGCCCCAGCATTTT
cdr3_aa: CASSQDWGTAQPQHF